What follows are 25 T cell receptor beta chains derived from one specimen sequenced in a study of T cells expressing NK-cell markers. TCRdb re-called the 5' RACE reads and gives one entry per CDR3 protein, without DNA. The sample's table shows 450,000 to 600,000 distinct CDR3 sequences. The source material was blood T cells: a sorted CD56 or NKG2C T cell subset, CD4+ or CD8+ T cells, or bulk PBMC T cells (not recorded which). Every receptor here comes from a young man in good health.

The CDR3 reads CASTLSAGGGNTIYF. This rearrangement joins TRBV12-3 or TRBV12-4 to TRBJ1-3. The CDR3 consists of 15 residues.

The chain is built from TRBV11-2 and TRBJ2-7; the D gene TCRdb calls, TRBD1, cannot be checked with no DNA. CDR1 and CDR2 (germline): SGHAT, FQNNGV. The CDR3 consists of 12 residues. The CDR3 here is CASSPRGSEQYF.

V and J are TRBV29-1 and TRBJ2-7; TCRdb lists TRBD2, though no DNA is available to test this call. The V gene's germline CDR1 is SQVTM and CDR2 ANQGSEA. This CDR3 has 16 amino acids. CDR3 loop: CSVEDSAAGAIYEQYF.

The chain links TRBV3-1 to TRBJ2-5; the D call from TCRdb, TRBD1, cannot be confirmed without DNA. Germline loops: CDR1 LGHDT, CDR2 YNNKEL (reference sequence). The CDR3 is 18 amino acids. The CDR3 sequence: CASSHLRDRGPPRETQYF.

The J gene is TRBJ2-1, the V gene TRBV4-3; TCRdb's D gene call, TRBD2, goes unchecked for lack of DNA. The CDR3 consists of 19 residues. Germline V CDR1 and CDR2: LGHNA, YSLEER. CDR3 sequence reads: CASSQESGTSASSYNEQFF.

The chain joins TRBV15 to TRBJ1-6. CDR1 LNHNV and CDR2 YYDKDF come from the germline V gene (reference sequence). The CDR3 runs to 11 residues. Here the CDR3 reads CATSRDSPLHF.

The V call is TRBV9, the J call TRBJ2-7; lacking DNA, the TRBD1 call made by TCRdb goes unchecked. CDR3 length equals 14 residues. CDR1 is SGDLS and CDR2 is YYNGEE in the germline V gene. CDR3 region: CASSTTGAAYEQYF.

V is TRBV20-1 and J is TRBJ1-1. CDR3 length: 18 residues. Germline assignment: CDR1 DFQATT and CDR2 SNEGSKA (reference sequence). The CDR3 protein is CSAPIPRGITITRTEAFF.

The V and J genes are TRBV19 and TRBJ2-7; there is no DNA to check the TCRdb D call of TRBD1. The CDR3 length is 14 residues. Germline CDR1 reads LNHDA; CDR2 reads SQIVND (reference sequence). The CDR3: CASSPGQGRYEQYF.

The rearrangement links TRBV18 to TRBJ2-3; TCRdb reports TRBD2, a call that lacks DNA to check it against. The CDR3 is 16 residues long. Germline V gives CDR1 KGHSH, CDR2 LQKENI. CDR3 protein: CASSPLAGGTPDTQYF.

This chain links TRBV7-7 with TRBJ2-1; TCRdb's assignment of TRBD2 cannot be checked, as there is no DNA. The V gene's germline CDR1 is SSHAT and CDR2 FNYEAQ (reference sequence). The CDR3 is 15 residues long. Here the CDR3 reads CASSAGREGHNEQFF.

The chain joins TRBV3-1 to TRBJ2-1. Per the germline V gene, CDR1 is LGHDT and CDR2 is YNNKEL (reference sequence). This CDR3 region has 15 residues. The CDR3 region is CASSQDAGRYNEQFF.

V is TRBV3-1 and J is TRBJ2-1; TCRdb picks TRBD1, but there is no DNA to check that call. The CDR3 covers 14 residues. From germline, CDR1 is LGHDT and CDR2 YNNKEL (reference sequence). Here the CDR3 reads CASSQSPAYNEQFF.

The rearrangement joins TRBV12-3 or TRBV12-4 to TRBJ2-7; the TCRdb call, TRBD2, lacks DNA for checking. The length of the CDR3 is 16 residues. This CDR3 is CASSLKAGGGSYEQYF.

The V gene is TRBV12-3 or TRBV12-4, the J gene TRBJ2-1; TCRdb's assignment of TRBD1 cannot be checked, as there is no DNA. This CDR3 has 19 residues. The CDR3 protein is CASSVPGQAKHRVYNEQFF.

The chain combines TRBV7-8 with TRBJ2-2; the TRBD1 assignment by TCRdb is unverifiable without DNA. CDR1 and CDR2 from the germline V gene are SGHVS and FQNEAQ. This CDR3 has 17 amino acids. Here the CDR3 reads CASSLVKGAPNTGELFF.

The V and J genes are TRBV6-2 or TRBV6-3 and TRBJ2-3; TCRdb's D call of TRBD1 is untestable without DNA. CDR1 is MNHEY, CDR2 SVGEGT, per germline. This CDR3 has 13 amino acids. The CDR3 loop reads CASSTTRTDRQYF.

V is TRBV5-1 and J is TRBJ2-2; TCRdb indicates TRBD2, and absent DNA this call remains unverified. The germline gives CDR1 SGHRS, CDR2 YFSETQ. CDR3 length equals 16 residues. The CDR3: CASSLAGLANTGELFF.

The chain recombines TRBV9 with TRBJ2-3. Germline V gives CDR1 SGDLS, CDR2 YYNGEE. There are 15 residues in the CDR3. The CDR3 reads CASSVRSVDTDTQYF. Filled out from reference TRBV9 and TRBJ2-3, the complete variable domain reads DSGVTQTPKHLITATGQRVTLRCSPRSGDLSVYWYQQSLDQGLQFLIQYYNGEERAKGNILERFSAQQFPDLHSELNLSSLELGDSALYFCASSVRSVDTDTQYFGPGTRLTVL.

The chain recombines TRBV15 with TRBJ2-3. The germline V gene has CDR1 LNHNV and CDR2 YYDKDF (reference sequence). The CDR3 consists of 15 residues. The CDR3: CATSRDQDELDTQYF.

The gene calls are TRBV4-3 and TRBJ1-2; TCRdb selects TRBD1, and the lack of DNA leaves this call unchecked. The CDR3 runs 20 residues. Germline CDR1 and CDR2: LGHNA and YSLEER. This chain's CDR3 is CASSQDFGGWQALGFYGYTF.

The chain joins TRBV5-1 to TRBJ2-1; TCRdb's assignment of TRBD2 cannot be checked, as there is no DNA. The CDR3 is 15 residues long. CDR1 SGHRS and CDR2 YFSETQ come from the germline V gene. The CDR3 loop reads CASSYSGSRDNEQFF.

V is TRBV25-1 and J is TRBJ2-7; the TRBD1 assignment by TCRdb is unverifiable without DNA. This CDR3 comprises 16 residues. Per the germline V gene, CDR1 is MGHDK and CDR2 is SYGVNS. CDR3: CASSEWTGTGRYEQYF.

The rearrangement joins TRBV20-1 to TRBJ1-5; TCRdb reports TRBD1, a call that lacks DNA to check it against. CDR1 is DFQATT and CDR2 is SNEGSKA in the germline V gene (reference sequence). This CDR3 is 14 amino acids long. The CDR3 reads CSASVGRLGGPQHF.

The chain carries TRBV27 and TRBJ1-2; TCRdb's D gene call, TRBD1, goes unchecked for lack of DNA. Germline V gives CDR1 MNHEY, CDR2 SMNVEV (reference sequence). This CDR3 spans 14 amino acids. This CDR3 reads CASSNYRGGYGYTF.